A selection of T cell receptor beta chains follows, all from one sample in a study of T-cell reconstitution after alpha-beta-depleted transplantation in children. TCRdb re-derived calls from the PCR reads in MiXCR, one entry per CDR3 protein. Found here are under 850,000 distinct CDR3 sequences, about an eighth of them singletons; the top ten hold 0.79%. This specimen was PBMCs, taken before TCRalphabeta/CD19-depleted stem cell transplant. The receptor set was obtained from a girl aged 2 to 10 with congenital amegakaryocytic thrombocytopenia, due to receive a stem cell transplant. Each CDR3 is given with its conserved first and last residue. Fields, in order: D gene, clone size, J gene, V gene, CDR3 length, CDR3 DNA, CDR3 protein. D genes are given only for firm matches. Some rows have no size entry. The others give once, few or many, or a class for an expanded clone.

NA | few | TRBJ2-1 | TRBV19 | 13 | TGTGCCAGTAGTATCCTTTTACAGGTGGAGCAGTTCTTC | CASSILLQVEQFF
NA | NA | TRBJ1-4 | TRBV12-3/TRBV12-4 | 14 | TGTGCCAGCAGAAAGGGGGCAACTAATGAAAAACTGTTTTTT | CASRKGATNEKLFF
TRBD2 | NA | TRBJ2-1 | TRBV7-9 | 15 | TGTGCCAGCAGCCCGTCGTGGACTAGGGCCAATGAGCAGTTCTTC | CASSPSWTRANEQFF
NA | few | TRBJ2-3 | TRBV24-1 | 15 | TGTGCCACCTCGACCCTAGACGGGGGCACAGATACGCAGTATTTT | CATSTLDGGTDTQYF
NA | many | TRBJ2-1 | TRBV29-1 | 14 | TGCAGCGTTGAAGTGGATGGATTGGTCTTAAGGCAGTTCTTC | CSVEVDGLVLRQFF
NA | NA | TRBJ1-6 | TRBV11-2 | 15 | TGTGCCAGCAGCTTAACCGGGCCTCGTAGTTCACCCCTCCACTTT | CASSLTGPRSSPLHF
NA | many | TRBJ2-7 | TRBV27 | 13 | TGTGCCACCAAAATACAGGGCCAAGACGAGCAGTACTTC | CATKIQGQDEQYF
NA | many | TRBJ2-1 | TRBV5-1 | 15 | TGCGCCAGCAGCTTGGAGTCGGGATCCTACAATGAGCAGTTCTTC | CASSLESGSYNEQFF
NA | NA | TRBJ2-1 | TRBV2 | 14 | TGTGCCAGCACTCCTGTCGGGAGCCGAAATGAGCAGTTCTTC | CASTPVGSRNEQFF
NA | NA | TRBJ2-7 | TRBV29-1 | 13 | TGCAGCGTTGAAGACCCAGGGGTCCACGAGCAGTACTTC | CSVEDPGVHEQYF
NA | many | TRBJ1-1 | TRBV20-1 | 12 | TGCAGTGCCTACAGGGAGATCACTGAAGCTTTCTTT | CSAYREITEAFF
NA | few | TRBJ2-7 | TRBV27 | 14 | TGTGCCAGCAGTCCACGGCGGACCGCCTACGAGCAGTACTTC | CASSPRRTAYEQYF
NA | NA | TRBJ1-1 | TRBV7-2 | 14 | TGTGCCAGCAGACCGCGGGCGGGGAACACTGAAGCTTTCTTT | CASRPRAGNTEAFF
TRBD2 | few | TRBJ2-5 | TRBV20-1 | 17 | TGCAGTGCTAGAGAAATAGCGGGGCTGGTGGGGCAAGAGACCCAGTACTTC | CSAREIAGLVGQETQYF
TRBD2 | many | TRBJ2-1 | TRBV5-1 | 18 | TGCGCCAGCAGTCTTTTGGGGTCGGGTAGCGGGAACTACAATGAGCAGTTCTTC | CASSLLGSGSGNYNEQFF
NA | few | TRBJ2-1 | TRBV5-1 | 14 | TGCGCCAGCAGCTTACAAGTCGGAGACAATGAGCAGTTCTTC | CASSLQVGDNEQFF
NA | many | TRBJ2-3 | TRBV7-6 | 14 | TGTGCCAGCAGCTTACAGTGGAGCACAGATACGCAGTATTTT | CASSLQWSTDTQYF
TRBD2 | few | TRBJ2-3 | TRBV5-1 | 19 | TGCGCCAGCAGCTTGTCCACCGGGATACTAGCGGCGAGCACAGATACGCAGTATTTT | CASSLSTGILAASTDTQYF
TRBD2 | many | TRBJ2-1 | TRBV20-1 | 18 | TGCAGTGCTCAATCGACTAGCGGGATTTTCAGCTCCTACAATGAGCAGTTCTTC | CSAQSTSGIFSSYNEQFF
NA | few | TRBJ2-1 | TRBV12-3/TRBV12-4 | 14 | TGTGCCAGCTACCAAGGGGGTTGGACCAATGAGCAGTTCTTC | CASYQGGWTNEQFF
NA | many | TRBJ2-1 | TRBV4-1 | 16 | TGCGCCAGCAGCCCTGGTTTAGCGCGCTCCTACAATGAGCAGTTCTTC | CASSPGLARSYNEQFF
TRBD1 | few | TRBJ2-1 | TRBV20-1 | 14 | TGCAGTGCTAGAGCCGGGACAGGGAGCCATGAGCAGTTCTTC | CSARAGTGSHEQFF
TRBD2 | few | TRBJ2-5 | TRBV12-3/TRBV12-4 | 16 | TGTGCCAGCAGCCTACGACTAGCGGGCCCGGTGGGGGCCCAGTACTTC | CASSLRLAGPVGAQYF
NA | NA | TRBJ1-1 | TRBV3-1 | 13 | TGTGCCAGTAAGGAGGGTATGAACACTGAAGCTTTCTTT | CASKEGMNTEAFF
TRBD2 | few | TRBJ2-7 | TRBV5-1 | 14 | TGCGCCAGCAGCTTGGTTCCAGCGGGAGACGAGCAGTACTTC | CASSLVPAGDEQYF
TRBD1 | NA | TRBJ2-2 | TRBV5-1 | 16 | TGCGCCAGCAGTACACCGGGACAGGGGTTTTCCGGGGAGCTGTTTTTT | CASSTPGQGFSGELFF
NA | few | TRBJ2-7 | TRBV28 | 13 | TGTGCCACCTCCTCCCTGGGGGCCTACGAGCAGTACTTC | CATSSLGAYEQYF
TRBD1 | few | TRBJ2-5 | TRBV5-1 | 14 | TGCGCCAGCAGCTTAGGGGGCCGAGGGGAGACCCAGTACTTC | CASSLGGRGETQYF
TRBD2 | once | TRBJ2-7 | TRBV19 | 14 | TGTGCCAGTAGACAGACTAGCGGGGTGAGCGAGCAGTACTTC | CASRQTSGVSEQYF
NA | NA | TRBJ2-6 | TRBV3-1 | 18 | TGTGCCAGCAGCCAAGAAGTGGGCGTACGCTCTGGGGCCAACGTCCTGACTTTC | CASSQEVGVRSGANVLTF
NA | many | TRBJ2-3 | TRBV27 | 14 | TGTGCCAGCACACCGGGGGTTCACACAGATACGCAGTATTTT | CASTPGVHTDTQYF
TRBD2 | few | TRBJ2-7 | TRBV25-1 | 13 | TGTGCCAGCAGTGAGGGACTATTCTACGAGCAGTACTTC | CASSEGLFYEQYF
NA | NA | TRBJ2-3 | TRBV30 | 14 | TGTGCCTGGAGCCATAAGGGACGAGGGTCTACGCAGTATTTT | CAWSHKGRGSTQYF